This T cell receptor beta chain came from a study of human T cells and chemical hapten exposure. Whole-study results and caveats: Controls formed significantly fewer large CDR3 similarity clusters than expanded TCRs did. Among TCRs, those above 1 in 1000 frequency were unaffected by DPC sensitization.

Comment on this clonotype: Its target is not known.

V gave up 5 bases and J gave up 0 bases, with 17 bases separating them. This CDR3 region has 16 residues. CDR1 is SQVTM, CDR2 ANQGSEA, per germline. Noted time point: pre-sensitization, week 0. Treatment meaning: therapeutic diphenylcyclopropenone sensitization with weekly scalp DPC. Extraction yielded total RNA from whole blood (unfractionated). Using its own MiXCR run on the RACE reads, TCRdb lists one record per CDR3 protein. The data show 35,000 to 45,000 distinct CDR3 sequences, 9% to 15% seen once. This sequence originates from a woman aged 40 to 49 with alopecia areata. Some clones in this sample may be carry-over from other donors' samples. The V gene is TRBV29-1, the J gene TRBJ2-1; D unclear. This material consisted of whole blood, taken in connection with sensitization to the hapten diphenylcyclopropenone (DPC). CDR3 amino acids: CSVREPHASSYNEQFF. The CDR3 DNA is TGCAGCGTTCGCGAACCACACGCGAGCTCCTACAATGAGCAGTTCTTC.